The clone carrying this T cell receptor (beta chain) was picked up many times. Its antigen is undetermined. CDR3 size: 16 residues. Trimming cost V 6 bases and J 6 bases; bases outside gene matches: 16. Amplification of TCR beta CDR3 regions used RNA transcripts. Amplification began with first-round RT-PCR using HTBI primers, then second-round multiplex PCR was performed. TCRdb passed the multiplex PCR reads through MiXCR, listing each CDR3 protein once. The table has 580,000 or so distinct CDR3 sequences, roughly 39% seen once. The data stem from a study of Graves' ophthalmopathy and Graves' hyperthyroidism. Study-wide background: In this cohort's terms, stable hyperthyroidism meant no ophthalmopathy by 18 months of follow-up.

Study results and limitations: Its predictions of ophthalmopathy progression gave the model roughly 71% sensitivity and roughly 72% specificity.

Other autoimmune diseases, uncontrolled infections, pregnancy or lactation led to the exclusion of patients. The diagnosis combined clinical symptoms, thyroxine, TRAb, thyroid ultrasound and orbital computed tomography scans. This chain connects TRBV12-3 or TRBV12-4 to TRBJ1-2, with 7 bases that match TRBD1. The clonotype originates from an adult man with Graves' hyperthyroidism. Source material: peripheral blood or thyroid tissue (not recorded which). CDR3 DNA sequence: TGTGCCAGCAGCTACGCCTCAGGGGGTTTCTTCGATGGCTACACCTTC. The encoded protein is CASSYASGGFFDGYTF.